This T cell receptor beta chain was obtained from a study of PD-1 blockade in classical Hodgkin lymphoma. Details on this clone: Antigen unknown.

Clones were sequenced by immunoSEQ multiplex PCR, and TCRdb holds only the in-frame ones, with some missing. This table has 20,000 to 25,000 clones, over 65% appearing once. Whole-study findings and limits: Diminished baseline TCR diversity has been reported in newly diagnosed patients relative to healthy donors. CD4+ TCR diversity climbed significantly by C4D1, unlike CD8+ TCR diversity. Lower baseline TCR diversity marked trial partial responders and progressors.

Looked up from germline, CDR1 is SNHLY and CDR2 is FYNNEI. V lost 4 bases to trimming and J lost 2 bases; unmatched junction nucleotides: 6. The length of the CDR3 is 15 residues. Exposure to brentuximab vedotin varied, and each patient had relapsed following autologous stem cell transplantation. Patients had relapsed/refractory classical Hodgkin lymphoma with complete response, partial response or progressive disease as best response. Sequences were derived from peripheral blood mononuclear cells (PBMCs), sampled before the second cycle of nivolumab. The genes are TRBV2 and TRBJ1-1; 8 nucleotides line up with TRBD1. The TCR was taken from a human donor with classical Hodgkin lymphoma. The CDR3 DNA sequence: TGTGCCAGCAGTGGAGTGACAGGGGTCAACACTGAAGCTTTCTTT. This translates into CASSGVTGVNTEAFF.